This T cell receptor beta chain was observed in a study of CD8 T cells in ankylosing spondylitis. The CDR3 extends over 12 amino acids. In germline, CDR1 is SQVTM, CDR2 ANQGSEA. TCRdb ran MiXCR on the 5' RACE reads and lists one entry per CDR3 protein. Of hundreds of thousands of distinct CDR3 sequences listed, approximately 10% are singletons. In this sample, this clonotype turned up many times. The antigen is unknown. A junction end diverges from the germline sequence, so it may reflect a read error. Study-level findings and limits: Within ankylosing spondylitis blood, a TCR beta motif made up of roughly eight highly homologous variants appeared to be characteristic. There was reportedly significant enrichment of clones that were disease-linked in matched ankylosing spondylitis synovial fluid.

J is TRBJ2-1 and V is TRBV29-1, with TRBD2 matching 10 bases. Source material: blood, either unsorted or a sorted T cell fraction (not recorded which). This receptor was identified in a male donor with ankylosing spondylitis. In DNA form, the CDR3 reads TGCAGCGTCTTCTCTAGCGGGAGCGAGCGGTTCTTC. Residues: CSVFSSGSERFF.